At least ten counts were recorded for the clone carrying this TCR beta chain. The sample originates from a study of T cells after yellow fever vaccination. By 5'RACE template switching, TCR cDNA was produced, with a universal primer site and UMIs added in the process. Each CDR3 protein gets one entry after TCRdb re-called the 5' RACE reads with MiXCR. The sample holds fewer than 400,000 distinct CDR3 sequences; over 8.5% are singletons and the top ten take 3% to 4%. Trimming cost V 4 bases and J 8 bases; bases outside gene matches: 9. The CDR3 extends over 14 amino acids. Germline V lookup: CDR1 SGHRS, CDR2 YFSETQ.

This receptor was obtained from a man between 18 and 29 years old who received the YFV17D yellow fever vaccine. Sample: CD4+ T cells sorted from PBMCs, taken 45 days after the yellow fever booster vaccination. This chain joins TRBV5-1 and TRBJ2-1; 7 bases agree with TRBD1. CDR3 DNA: TGCGCCAGCAGCCCCAGGCCCGGACAGGATGAGCAGTTCTTC. Protein sequence: CASSPRPGQDEQFF.